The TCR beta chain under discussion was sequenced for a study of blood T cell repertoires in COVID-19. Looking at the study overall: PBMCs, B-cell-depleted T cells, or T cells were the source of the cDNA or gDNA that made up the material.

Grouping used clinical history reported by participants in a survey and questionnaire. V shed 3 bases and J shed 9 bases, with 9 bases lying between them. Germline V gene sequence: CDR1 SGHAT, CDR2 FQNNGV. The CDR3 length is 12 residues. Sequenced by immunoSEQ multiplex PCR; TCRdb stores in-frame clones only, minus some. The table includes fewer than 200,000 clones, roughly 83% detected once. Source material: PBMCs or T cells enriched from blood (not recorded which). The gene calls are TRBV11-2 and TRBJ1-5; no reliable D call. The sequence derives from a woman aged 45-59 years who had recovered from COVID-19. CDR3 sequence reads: CASSFESGPQHF. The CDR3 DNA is TGTGCCAGCAGCTTCGAATCGGGGCCCCAGCATTTT.